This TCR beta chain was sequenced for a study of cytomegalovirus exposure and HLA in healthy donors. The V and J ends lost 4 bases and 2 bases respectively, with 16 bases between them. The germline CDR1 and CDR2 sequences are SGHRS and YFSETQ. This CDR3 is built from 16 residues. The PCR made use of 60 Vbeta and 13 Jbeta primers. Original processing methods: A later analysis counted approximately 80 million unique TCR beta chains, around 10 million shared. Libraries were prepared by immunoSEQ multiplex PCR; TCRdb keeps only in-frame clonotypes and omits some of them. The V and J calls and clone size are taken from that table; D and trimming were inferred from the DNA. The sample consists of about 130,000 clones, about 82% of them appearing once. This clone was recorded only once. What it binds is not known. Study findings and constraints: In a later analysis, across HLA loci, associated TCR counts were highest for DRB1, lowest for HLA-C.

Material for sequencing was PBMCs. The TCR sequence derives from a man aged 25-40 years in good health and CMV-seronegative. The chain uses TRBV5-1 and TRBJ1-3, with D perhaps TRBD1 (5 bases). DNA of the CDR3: TGCGCCAGCAGCGCACTCCTCGGGGGGGCTGGAAACACCATATATTTT. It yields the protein CASSALLGGAGNTIYF.